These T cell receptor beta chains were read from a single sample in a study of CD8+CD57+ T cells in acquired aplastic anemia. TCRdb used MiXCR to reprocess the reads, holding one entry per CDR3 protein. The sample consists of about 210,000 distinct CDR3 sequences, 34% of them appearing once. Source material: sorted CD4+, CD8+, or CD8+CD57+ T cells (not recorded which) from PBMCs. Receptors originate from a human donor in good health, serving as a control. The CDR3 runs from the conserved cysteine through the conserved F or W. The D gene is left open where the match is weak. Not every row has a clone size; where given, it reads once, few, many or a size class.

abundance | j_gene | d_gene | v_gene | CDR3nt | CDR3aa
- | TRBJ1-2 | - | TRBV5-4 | TGTGCCAGCAGCTTGGAAGGGGTTGGTGGCTACACCTTC | CASSLEGVGGYTF
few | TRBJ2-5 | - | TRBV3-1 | TGTGCCAGCAGCCTTGCCCTTGGACAAGAGACCCAGTACTTC | CASSLALGQETQYF
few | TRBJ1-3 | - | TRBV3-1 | TGTGCCAGCAGCCAAGATTTAAGTACTGGAAACACCATATATTTT | CASSQDLSTGNTIYF
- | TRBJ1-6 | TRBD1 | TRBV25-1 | TGTGCCAGCGGGTGGACAGGCTATTCACCCCCCCACTTT | CASGWTGYSPPHF
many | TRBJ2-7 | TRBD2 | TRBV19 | TGTGCCAGTACGAGCGGGACCTACGAGCAGTACTTC | CASTSGTYEQYF
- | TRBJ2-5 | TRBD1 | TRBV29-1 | TGCAGCGTTGAACCGGGACAGGGGGCATGGGAGACCCAGTACTTC | CSVEPGQGAWETQYF
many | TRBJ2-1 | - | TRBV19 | TGTGCCAGTAGTACTTATCTCTACAATGAGCAGTTCTTC | CASSTYLYNEQFF
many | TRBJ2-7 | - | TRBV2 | TGTGCCAGCATTCCGGGATCCAGCTCCTACGAGCAGTACTTC | CASIPGSSSYEQYF
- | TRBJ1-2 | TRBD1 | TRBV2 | TGTGCCAGCAGCCGGGACAGGGGCTACTATGGCTACACCTTC | CASSRDRGYYGYTF
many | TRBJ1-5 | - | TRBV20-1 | TGCAGTGCCCCTCTTTCCGGACGCAATCAGCCCCAGCATTTT | CSAPLSGRNQPQHF
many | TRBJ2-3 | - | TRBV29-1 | TGCAGCGTTGACAGGCTAGGCGGCACAGATACGCAGTATTTT | CSVDRLGGTDTQYF
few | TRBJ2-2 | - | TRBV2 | TGTGCCAGCAGGGACTTTTCCGACATTGGGTACCTGTTTTTT | CASRDFSDIGYLFF
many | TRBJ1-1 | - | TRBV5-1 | TGCGCCAGCAGCTTGACAGACAGTGAAGCTTTCTTT | CASSLTDSEAFF
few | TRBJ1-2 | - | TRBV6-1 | TGTGCCAGCAGTCAGGGAATCAGCTACACCTTC | CASSQGISYTF
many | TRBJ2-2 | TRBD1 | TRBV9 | TGTGCCAGCAGCTCAAACAGGGGGAACACCGGGGAGCTGTTTTTT | CASSSNRGNTGELFF
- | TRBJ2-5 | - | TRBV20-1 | TGCAGTGCTTACGTAGCGGTCCAAGAGACCCAGTACTTC | CSAYVAVQETQYF
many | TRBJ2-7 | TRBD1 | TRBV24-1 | TGTGCCAGGGGACAGGGGGGGCCGGAGCAGTACTTC | CARGQGGPEQYF
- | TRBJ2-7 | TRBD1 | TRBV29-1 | TGCAGCGTTCCCGGGACAGGGGCCTACGAGCAGTACTTC | CSVPGTGAYEQYF
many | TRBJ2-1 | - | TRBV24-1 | TGTGCCACCAGTGATTTGACTGCAAGCTCCTACAATGAGCAGTTCTTC | CATSDLTASSYNEQFF
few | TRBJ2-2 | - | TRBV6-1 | TGTGCCAGCAGCGCTTCCGGGACCGCCACCGGGGAGCTGTTTTTT | CASSASGTATGELFF
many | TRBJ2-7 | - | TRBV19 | TGTGCCAGTAGTCCGCAGGGGACCTCCTACGAGCAGTACTTC | CASSPQGTSYEQYF
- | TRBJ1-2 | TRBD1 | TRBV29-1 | TGCAGCGTTGAAGATTCCGGGGGGGGACAGGGGATCTATGGCTACACCTTC | CSVEDSGGGQGIYGYTF
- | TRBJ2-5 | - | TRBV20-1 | TGCAGTGACCCTAATCAGGGTGGCGGAGAGACCCAGTACTTC | CSDPNQGGGETQYF
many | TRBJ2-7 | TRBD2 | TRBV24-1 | TGTGCCACCAGTGATGCCCGGGGGGGGGTCTCCTACGAGCAGTACTTC | CATSDARGGVSYEQYF
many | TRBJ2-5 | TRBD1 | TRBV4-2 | TGTGCCAGCGGCGGGACAGGGGACCAAGAGACCCAGTACTTC | CASGGTGDQETQYF
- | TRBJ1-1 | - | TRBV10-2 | TGCGCCAGCAGTGATCTACATGCCGACGGGAACACTGAAGCTTTCTTT | CASSDLHADGNTEAFF
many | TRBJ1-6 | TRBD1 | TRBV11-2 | TGTGCCAGCAGCCTTCGGGAGGACAGGGTCCTGGGTAAGTGTGTCCTCCACTTT | CASSLREDRVLGKCVLHF
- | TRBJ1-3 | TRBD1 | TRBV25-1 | TGTGCCAGCAGTGAGGGACAGACCATCTCTGGAAACACCATATATTTT | CASSEGQTISGNTIYF
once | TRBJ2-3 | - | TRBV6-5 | TGTGCCAGCAGTTACCGGCGGAGCCCCAATCAGCCCCAGTATTTT | CASSYRRSPNQPQYF
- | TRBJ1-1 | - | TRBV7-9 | TGTGCCAGCACCTACTTGGGAGACACTGAAGCTTTCTTT | CASTYLGDTEAFF
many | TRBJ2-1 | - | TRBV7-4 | TGTGCCAGCAGCTTCACTAGCAGCCACTACAATGAGCAGTTCTTC | CASSFTSSHYNEQFF
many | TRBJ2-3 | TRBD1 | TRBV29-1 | TGCAGCGTTGAATACCCCAACAGGGGTACAGATACGCAGTATTTT | CSVEYPNRGTDTQYF
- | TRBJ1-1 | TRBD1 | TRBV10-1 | TGCGCCAGCAGAGAAGGGACAGGGGGAGAAGCTTTCTTT | CASREGTGGEAFF
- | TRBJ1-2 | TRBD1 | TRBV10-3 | TGTGCCAGCAGGCCGGGACAGTCAAATGGCTACGCCTTC | CASRPGQSNGYAF
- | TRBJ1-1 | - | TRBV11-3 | TGTGCCAGCAGCATGAGTGGGAGGACTGAAGCTTTCTTT | CASSMSGRTEAFF
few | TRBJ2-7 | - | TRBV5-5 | TGTCCCAGCAGCTCGACAAGGAGCTCCTACGAGCAGTACTTC | CPSSSTRSSYEQYF
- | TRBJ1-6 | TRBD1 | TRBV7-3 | TGTGCCAGCAGTAAACAGGGGGCAGGCTATAATTCACCCCTCCACTTT | CASSKQGAGYNSPLHF
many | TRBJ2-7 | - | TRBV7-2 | TGTGCCAGCAGCTTTGACAGCTCCGTCGAGCAGTACTTC | CASSFDSSVEQYF
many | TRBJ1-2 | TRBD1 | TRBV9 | TGTGCCAGCAGGGGACAGGGAGACTATGGCTACACCTTC | CASRGQGDYGYTF
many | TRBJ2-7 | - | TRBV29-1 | TGCAGCTTCATGCACGGGCACTCCTACGAGCAGTACTTC | CSFMHGHSYEQYF
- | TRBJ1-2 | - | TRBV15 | TGTGCCACCAGCAGAGATACCCCATATGGCTACACCTTC | CATSRDTPYGYTF
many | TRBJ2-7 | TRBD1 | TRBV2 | TGTGCCAGCAGGACGGAATGGGGGACAGGGGTTGGGGAGCAGTACTTC | CASRTEWGTGVGEQYF
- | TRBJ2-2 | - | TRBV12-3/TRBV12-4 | TGTGCCAGCAGTTACGGGTCGGGGGAGAGGACCGGGGAGCTGTTTTTT | CASSYGSGERTGELFF
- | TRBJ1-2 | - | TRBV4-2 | TGTGCCAGCAGCCCCCTTTTGATACCTAACTATGGCTACACCTTC | CASSPLLIPNYGYTF
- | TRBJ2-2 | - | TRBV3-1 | TGTGCCAGCAGCCATGGGACTGGCGACCGAGAGCTGTTTTTT | CASSHGTGDRELFF
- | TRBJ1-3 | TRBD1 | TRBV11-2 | TGTGCCAGCAGCTTAGGTGGGACAGTAGGAAACACCATATATTTT | CASSLGGTVGNTIYF
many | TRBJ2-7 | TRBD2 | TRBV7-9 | TGTGCCAGCAGCTCGAAAGGACTAGCGGGGGGCCAAGGGTACGAGCAGTACTTC | CASSSKGLAGGQGYEQYF
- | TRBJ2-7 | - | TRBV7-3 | TGTGCCAGCAGCCAAGAGAATCGCTACGAGCAGTACTTC | CASSQENRYEQYF
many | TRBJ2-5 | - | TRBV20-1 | TGCAGTGCTAGAGACCAGGTGGAGACCCAGTACTTC | CSARDQVETQYF
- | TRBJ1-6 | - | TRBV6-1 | TGTGCCAGCAGCAAGGGACAAGGATCACCCCTCCACTTT | CASSKGQGSPLHF